These 22 T cell receptor beta chains were sequenced from one sample in a study of regulatory T cells in long-lasting Graves disease. The TCR beta library used iRepertoire HTBI primers with Arm-PCR amplification of CDR3. TCRdb called the multiplex PCR reads again in MiXCR, with one record for every CDR3 protein. Among roughly 520,000 distinct CDR3 sequences, 12% were seen once, and the ten largest hold roughly 9.3%. Time point denoted: newly diagnosed GD, antithyroid drugs for less than 3 months. From RNA extracted from PBMCs, the TCR library was made. The same sample was also studied in work on T cells in Graves' hyperthyroidism and ophthalmopathy.

The input for sequencing was peripheral blood mononuclear cells (PBMCs), taken at new diagnosis, from a patient treated with antithyroid drugs. The receptors here all came from a woman aged 25-40 years with Graves disease.

This clonotype was seen repeatedly, ten times or more. This chain links TRBV24-1 with TRBJ2-3, with D unclear. CDR3 length equals 14 residues. The germline CDR1 and CDR2 sequences are KGHDR and SFDVKD. Trimming shortened V by 6 bases and J by 0 bases, and 9 bases separated the two germline ends. CDR3 loop: CATSRVGSTDTQYF. DNA for the CDR3: TGTGCCACCAGTCGTGTCGGGAGCACAGATACGCAGTATTTT.

In this sample, this clonotype turned up a few times. V gene TRBV20-1 combines with J gene TRBJ2-2; a weak D match, TRBD2 (6 bases). Germline CDR1 is DFQATT and CDR2 is SNEGSKA (reference sequence). V shed 4 bases and J shed 4 bases, with 16 bases lying between them. The CDR3 length is 15 residues. CDR3 in amino acids: CSATSGGRGTGELFF. Here the CDR3 DNA reads TGCAGTGCTACCTCCGGAGGGAGAGGCACCGGGGAGCTGTTTTTT.

This clonotype has a count of ten or more. This chain uses TRBV7-2 with TRBJ1-2; perhaps TRBD1 as D (6 bases). V was cut by 1 base and J by 6 bases, with 18 bases left in between. The length of the CDR3 is 16 residues. Germline V gene lookup returns CDR1 SGHTA and CDR2 FQGNSA. This chain's CDR3 is CASSLEIVGRGDGYTF. The CDR3 bases are TGTGCCAGCAGCTTAGAAATTGTGGGCAGGGGAGATGGCTACACCTTC.

This clonotype was seen ten or more times. The chain joins TRBV28 to TRBJ1-1; D perhaps matches TRBD1 (5 bases). CDR1 is MDHEN, CDR2 SYDVKM, per germline. The CDR3 is 13 residues long. Trimming left V 5 bases short and J 13 bases short, with 20 bases between. The CDR3 sequence is CASSPEMSLRGFF. In nucleotides, the CDR3 is TGTGCCAGCAGTCCCGAAATGTCCCTGAGGGGTTTCTTT. Full variable domain (missing parts from reference TRBV28 and TRBJ1-1): DVKVTQSSRYLVKRTGEKVFLECVQDMDHENMFWYRQDPGLGLRLIYFSYDVKMKEKGDIPEGYSVSREKKERFSLILESASTNQTSMYLCASSPEMSLRGFFGQGTRLTVV.

The CDR3 region is CASSPTRLAGWIPLNEQFF. DNA for the CDR3: TGCGCCAGCAGCCCCACGAGACTAGCGGGGTGGATTCCTCTCAATGAGCAGTTCTTC. The chain has TRBV5-1 and TRBJ2-1; 11 bases match TRBD2. The CDR3 spans 19 residues. The V segment lost 4 bases and the J segment 6 bases; nucleotides outside the gene matches: 18. The germline CDR1 and CDR2 sequences are SGHRS and YFSETQ.

This clonotype was counted only a few times. CDR3 residues: CASSRATSGKVGTGELFF. The CDR3 bases are TGCGCCAGCAGCCGAGCGACTAGCGGGAAAGTAGGCACCGGGGAGCTGTTTTTT. This chain connects TRBV4-3 to TRBJ2-2; 11 bases are a match to TRBD2. J gave up 4 bases and V 4 bases, and 11 bases lay outside the gene matches. Germline V lookup: CDR1 LGHNA, CDR2 YSLEER. This CDR3 region has 18 residues.

This clonotype was seen ten or more times. This chain joins TRBV20-1 and TRBJ2-5; D not resolved. CDR3 length: 13 residues. CDR1 is DFQATT and CDR2 is SNEGSKA in the germline V gene (reference sequence). Trimming cost V 6 bases and J 2 bases, with 13 bases left between them. CDR3 amino acids: CSAAGVRQETQYF. The CDR3 DNA sequence: TGCAGTGCCGCCGGAGTGAGACAAGAGACCCAGTACTTC.

This clonotype was counted a few times. The chain links TRBV29-1 to TRBJ2-3; 7 nucleotides agree with TRBD1. This CDR3 region has 14 residues. The germline CDR1 and CDR2 sequences are SQVTM and ANQGSEA. The CDR3 here is CAAYKGANTDTQYF. The CDR3 DNA reads as TGCGCAGCGTATAAGGGGGCGAACACAGATACGCAGTATTTT.

This clonotype was found once. This chain joins TRBV19 and TRBJ2-2; D may be TRBD1 (5 bases). This CDR3 comprises 15 residues. V dropped 5 bases and J dropped 4 bases, with 14 bases sitting between them. CDR1 and CDR2 (germline): LNHDA, SQIVND (reference sequence). The CDR3 DNA sequence: TGTGCCAGTAGTCGGTTCCAGGGTGGCACCGGGGAGCTGTTTTTT. Translating it yields CASSRFQGGTGELFF. Full variable domain (rest looked up from reference TRBV19 and TRBJ2-2): DGGITQSPKYLFRKEGQNVTLSCEQNLNHDAMYWYRQDPGQGLRLIYYSQIVNDFQKGDIAEGYSVSREKKESFPLTVTSAQKNPTAFYLCASSRFQGGTGELFFGEGSRLTVL.

Ten or more counts support this clonotype. The chain is built from TRBV24-1 and TRBJ1-2; D is undetermined. CDR3 length equals 14 residues. The V end was cut by 3 bases, the J end by 6 bases, with 13 bases between. Germline lookup yields CDR1 KGHDR and CDR2 SFDVKD. The DNA of the CDR3 is TGTGCCACCAGTGATGCTACAGTCCCCCATGGCTACACCTTC. Translated: CATSDATVPHGYTF.

The table lists this clonotype with a few counts. V and J are TRBV7-9 and TRBJ2-5, with 9 positions matching TRBD2. The CDR3 contains 16 residues. Germline-derived CDR1 and CDR2 are SEHNR and FQNEAQ (reference sequence). V lost 2 bases to trimming and J lost 7 bases; unmatched junction nucleotides: 11. The CDR3 DNA sequence: TGTGCCAGCAGCTTAAGCCTAGCGGGGTCGTATGGGACCCAGTACTTC. It yields the protein CASSLSLAGSYGTQYF. The full variable domain, completed using reference TRBV7-9 and TRBJ2-5, is DTGVSQNPRHKITKRGQNVTFRCDPISEHNRLYWYRQTLGQGPEFLTYFQNEAQLEKSRLLSDRFSAERPKGSFSTLEIQRTEQGDSAMYLCASSLSLAGSYGTQYFGPGTRLLVL.

Regarding this clonotype: A read error is likely here: a far larger clone is one base away. The V gene is TRBV6-2 or TRBV6-3, the J gene TRBJ2-7; 12 positions match TRBD1. CDR1 MNHEY and CDR2 SVGEGT come from the germline V gene. The CDR3 is made up of 15 amino acids. With V trimmed by 2 bases and J by 4 bases, 3 bases remained unmatched. CDR3 residues: CASSYLGQGAYEQYF. The DNA for the CDR3 is TGTGCCAGCAGTTACCTGGGACAGGGGGCATACGAGCAGTACTTC.

This clonotype was picked up many times. The V call is TRBV7-9, the J call TRBJ1-2, with D uncertain. The CDR3 has 14 amino acids. Germline-derived CDR1 and CDR2 are SEHNR and FQNEAQ (reference sequence). The V and J ends lost 5 bases and 2 bases respectively, with 12 bases between them. The CDR3 protein is CASSEVGPNYGYTF. The DNA of the CDR3 is TGTGCCAGCAGCGAGGTTGGGCCCAACTATGGCTACACCTTC.

This clonotype was seen a single time. The chain links TRBV30 to TRBJ2-3; 8 bases are shared with TRBD1. This CDR3 comprises 17 residues. J was trimmed by 0 bases and V by 1 base; bases with no gene match: 9. From germline, CDR1 is GTSNPN and CDR2 SVGIG (reference sequence). CDR3 amino acids: CAWSDTWTGISTDTQYF. In nucleotides, the CDR3 is TGTGCCTGGAGTGACACGTGGACAGGGATTAGCACAGATACGCAGTATTTT.

A few counts support this clonotype. The chain uses TRBV27 and TRBJ2-4; TRBD1 agrees at 7 bases. The J segment lost 1 base and the V segment lost 6 bases, leaving 12 bases of the junction unmatched. The CDR3 has 17 residues. Germline values: CDR1 MNHEY, CDR2 SMNVEV (reference sequence). For the CDR3, the DNA is TGTGCCAGCAGGGGGACAGTGTTCGTTTGGGCCAAAAACATTCAGTACTTC. Amino acid sequence: CASRGTVFVWAKNIQYF.

This sequence joins TRBV10-3 and TRBJ2-7, with D perhaps TRBD2 (6 bases). The V gene lost 2 bases and the J gene lost 4 bases, with 9 bases spanning the gap. Germline V lookup: CDR1 ENHRY, CDR2 SYGVKD. The CDR3 contains 13 residues. The CDR3, as DNA: TGTGCCATCAGTGAGGGGACTGGATACGAGCAGTACTTC. The encoded protein is CAISEGTGYEQYF.

This clonotype was found many times. This chain uses TRBV2 with TRBJ1-1; D is uncertain. Per the germline V gene, CDR1 is SNHLY and CDR2 is FYNNEI. Trimming pared 5 bases from V and 1 base from J, leaving 14 bases between. The CDR3 is 15 amino acids. CDR3 amino acids: CASSLSRTGNTEAFF. CDR3 DNA sequence: TGTGCCAGCAGTCTATCAAGGACCGGGAACACTGAAGCTTTCTTT.

About this clonotype: Germline and junction disagree at one end, which may indicate a read error. The chain links TRBV9 to TRBJ1-1; D unresolved. The germline V gene has CDR1 SGDLS and CDR2 YYNGEE. This CDR3 region has 17 residues. In nucleotides, the CDR3 is TGTGCCAGCAGCGTTTCGGGCGTCGCAAACTTGAACGCTGAAGCTTTCTTT. This translates into CASSVSGVANLNAEAFF.

The genes are TRBV15 and TRBJ2-5, with D hard to call. Per the germline V gene, CDR1 is LNHNV and CDR2 is YYDKDF (reference sequence). The V end was cut by 6 bases, the J end by 0 bases, with 11 bases between. This CDR3 contains 14 residues. The chain's CDR3 is CATRDWTDQETQYF. The CDR3 coding sequence is TGTGCCACCAGAGACTGGACGGACCAAGAGACCCAGTACTTC.

This clonotype was observed a handful of times. V gene TRBV4-1 combines with J gene TRBJ2-7; 12 positions agree with TRBD2. The CDR3 covers 19 residues. V shed 0 bases, J shed 5 bases, and the junction held 14 bases outside the gene matches. CDR1 and CDR2 (germline): MGHRA, YSYEKL. The CDR3: CASSQDVVTSGSISHEQYF. The CDR3 DNA is TGCGCCAGCAGCCAAGATGTCGTGACTAGCGGGAGTATCAGCCACGAGCAGTACTTC.

This clonotype was recorded at least ten times. V gene TRBV10-3 combines with J gene TRBJ2-1, with TRBD2 matching 9 bases. J lost 8 bases, V lost 10 bases, and 9 bases had no gene match. The germline V gene has CDR1 ENHRY and CDR2 SYGVKD. The CDR3 has 13 residues. The CDR3 loop is CATRGRTSDEQFF. The CDR3, as DNA: TGTGCCACCAGAGGGAGGACTAGCGATGAGCAGTTCTTC.

This clonotype has just a few counts. This likely reflects a read error, since a far larger clone is one base away. The chain joins TRBV28 to TRBJ2-3; D ambiguous. Germline V gene sequence: CDR1 MDHEN, CDR2 SYDVKM. Trimming pared 8 bases from V and 0 bases from J, leaving 6 bases between. CDR3 size: 12 residues. The CDR3 DNA reads as TGTGCCAGCGGCTCTAGCACAGATACGCAGTATTTT. It yields the protein CASGSSTDTQYF.